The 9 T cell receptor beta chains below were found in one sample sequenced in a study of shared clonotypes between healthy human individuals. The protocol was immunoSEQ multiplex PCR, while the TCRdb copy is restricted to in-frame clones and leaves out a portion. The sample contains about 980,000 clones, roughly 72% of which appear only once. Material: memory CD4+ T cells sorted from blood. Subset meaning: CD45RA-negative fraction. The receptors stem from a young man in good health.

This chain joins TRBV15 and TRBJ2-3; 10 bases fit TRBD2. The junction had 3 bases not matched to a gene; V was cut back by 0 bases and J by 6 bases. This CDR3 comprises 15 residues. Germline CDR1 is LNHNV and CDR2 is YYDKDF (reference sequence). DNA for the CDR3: TGTGCCACCAGCAGAGACAGCGGGGGGGCGGATACGCAGTATTTT. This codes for CATSRDSGGADTQYF. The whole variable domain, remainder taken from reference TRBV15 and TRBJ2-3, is DAMVIQNPRYQVTQFGKPVTLSCSQTLNHNVMYWYQQKSSQAPKLLFHYYDKDFNNEADTPDNFQSRRPNTSFCFLDIRSPGLGDTAMYLCATSRDSGGADTQYFGPGTRLTVL.

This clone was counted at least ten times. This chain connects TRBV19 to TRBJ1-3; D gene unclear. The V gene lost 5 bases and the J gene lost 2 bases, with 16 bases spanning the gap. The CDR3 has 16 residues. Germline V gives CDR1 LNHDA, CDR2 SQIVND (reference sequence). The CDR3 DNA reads TGTGCCAGTAGTCCCGCCGATGGCTTGGCTGGAAACACCATATATTTT. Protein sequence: CASSPADGLAGNTIYF.

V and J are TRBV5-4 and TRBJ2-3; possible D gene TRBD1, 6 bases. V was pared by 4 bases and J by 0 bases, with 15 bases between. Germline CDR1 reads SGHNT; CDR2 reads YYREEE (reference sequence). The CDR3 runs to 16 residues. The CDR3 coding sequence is TGTGCCAGCAGCAAACAGGGAAAAGAAAGCACAGATACGCAGTATTTT. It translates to CASSKQGKESTDTQYF.

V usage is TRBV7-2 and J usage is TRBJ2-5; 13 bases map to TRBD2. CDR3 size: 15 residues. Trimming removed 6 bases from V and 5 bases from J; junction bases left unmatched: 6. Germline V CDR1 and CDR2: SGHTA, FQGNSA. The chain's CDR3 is CASSTSGRALETQYF. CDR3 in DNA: TGTGCCAGCAGTACTAGCGGGAGGGCCCTCGAGACCCAGTACTTC.

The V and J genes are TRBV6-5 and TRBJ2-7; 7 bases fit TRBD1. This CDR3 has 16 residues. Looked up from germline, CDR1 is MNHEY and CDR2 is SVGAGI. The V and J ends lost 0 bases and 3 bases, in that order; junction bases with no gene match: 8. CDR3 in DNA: TGTGCCAGCAGTTACTCGGGACAGCAACCTCGCTACGAGCAGTACTTC. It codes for CASSYSGQQPRYEQYF.

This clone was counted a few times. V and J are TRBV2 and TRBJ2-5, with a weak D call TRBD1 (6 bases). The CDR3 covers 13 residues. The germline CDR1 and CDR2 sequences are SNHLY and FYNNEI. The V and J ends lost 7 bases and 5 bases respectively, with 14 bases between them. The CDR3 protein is CASNAGVGETQYF. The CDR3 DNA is TGTGCCAGCAACGCAGGGGTCGGGGAGACCCAGTACTTC.

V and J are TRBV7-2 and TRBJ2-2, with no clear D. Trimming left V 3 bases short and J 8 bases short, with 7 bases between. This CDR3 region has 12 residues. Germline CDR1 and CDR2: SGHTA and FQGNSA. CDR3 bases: TGTGCCAGCAGCTTCCTCGCGGGGGAGCTGTTTTTT. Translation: CASSFLAGELFF.

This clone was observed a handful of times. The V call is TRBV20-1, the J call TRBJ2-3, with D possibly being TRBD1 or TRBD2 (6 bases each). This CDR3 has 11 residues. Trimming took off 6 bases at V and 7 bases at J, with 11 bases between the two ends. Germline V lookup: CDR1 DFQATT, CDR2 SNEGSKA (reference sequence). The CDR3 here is CSAPGGHTQYF. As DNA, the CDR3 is TGCAGTGCCCCCGGGGGCCATACGCAGTATTTT.

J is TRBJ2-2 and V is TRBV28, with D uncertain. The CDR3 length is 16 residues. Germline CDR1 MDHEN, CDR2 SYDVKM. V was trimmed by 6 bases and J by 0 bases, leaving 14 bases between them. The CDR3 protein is CASSRGKYANTGELFF. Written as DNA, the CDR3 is TGTGCCAGCAGCCGCGGAAAATACGCGAACACCGGGGAGCTGTTTTTT.